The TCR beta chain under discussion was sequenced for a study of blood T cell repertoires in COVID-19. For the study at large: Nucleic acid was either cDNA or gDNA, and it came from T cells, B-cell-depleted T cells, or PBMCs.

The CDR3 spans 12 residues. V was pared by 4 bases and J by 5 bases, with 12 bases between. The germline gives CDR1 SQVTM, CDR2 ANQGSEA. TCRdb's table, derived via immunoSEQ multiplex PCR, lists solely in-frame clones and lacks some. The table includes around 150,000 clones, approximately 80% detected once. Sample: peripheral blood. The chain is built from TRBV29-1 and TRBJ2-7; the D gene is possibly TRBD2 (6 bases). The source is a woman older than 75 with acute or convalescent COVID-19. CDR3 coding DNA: TGCAGCGTTGTTGTGGGGGGAGACGAGCAGTACTTC. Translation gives CSVVVGGDEQYF.